Below, 5 T cell receptor beta chains from the same sample are listed, as sequenced in a study of regulatory T cells in long-lasting Graves disease. The sample's time point: persistent/refractory GD, antithyroid drugs over 5 years with positive TRAb. With RNA extracted from PBMCs as input, the TCR library was made. Arm-PCR of CDR3 regions with iRepertoire HTBI primers generated TCR beta libraries. MiXCR, run by TCRdb on the multiplex PCR reads, gives a single entry per CDR3 protein. The data show about 470,000 distinct CDR3 sequences, with about a fifth seen just once and roughly 8% held by the top ten. This specimen was peripheral blood mononuclear cells (PBMCs), taken when the disease was refractory, from a patient treated with antithyroid drugs. The receptors were sampled from a female donor with Graves disease.

The CDR3 nucleotides read TGTGCCAGCAGTAAAGGGACAGGGGTCCCCTATGGCTACACCTTC. Encoded protein: CASSKGTGVPYGYTF. J is TRBJ1-2 and V is TRBV6-2 or TRBV6-3, with 10 positions matching TRBD1. CDR1 and CDR2 from the germline V gene are MNHEY and SVGEGT. This CDR3 is 15 amino acids long. After removal of 5 bases from V and 4 bases from J, the junction contained 7 bases not matched to a gene.

V is TRBV6-2 or TRBV6-3 and J is TRBJ2-2; 14 nucleotides align to TRBD2. Germline lookup yields CDR1 MNHEY and CDR2 SVGEGT. The length of the CDR3 is 15 residues. V lost 7 bases and J lost 6; bases outside the gene matches: 4. The CDR3 DNA sequence: TGTGCCAGCAAACCGGGACTAGCGGGGGCCGGGGAGCTGTTTTTT. Translated, it gives CASKPGLAGAGELFF.

This chain's CDR3 is CASSQSRHMNTEAFF. The CDR3 DNA reads TGTGCCAGCAGCCAAAGTCGCCACATGAACACTGAAGCTTTCTTT. The chain has TRBV3-1 and TRBJ1-1; no reliable D call. The CDR3 runs to 15 residues. Germline V gene data show CDR1 as LGHDT and CDR2 as YNNKEL (reference sequence). Trimming cost V 2 bases and J 0 bases, with 10 bases left between them.

CDR3 in amino acids: CASSPGVRGEQFF. Written as DNA, the CDR3 is TGTGCCAGCAGTCCGGGAGTCCGCGGTGAGCAGTTCTTC. This chain links TRBV28 with TRBJ2-1; D is possibly TRBD2 (6 bases). The CDR3 consists of 13 residues. Germline CDR1 reads MDHEN; CDR2 reads SYDVKM. Trimming shortened V by 5 bases and J by 9 bases, and 14 bases separated the two germline ends.

This chain uses TRBV20-1 with TRBJ2-1; D is ambiguous. This CDR3 contains 13 residues. V lost 4 bases to trimming and J lost 6 bases, with 13 bases between them. The V gene's germline CDR1 is DFQATT and CDR2 SNEGSKA (reference sequence). CDR3 protein: CSATPSESNEQFF. CDR3 DNA: TGCAGTGCTACCCCGTCAGAGTCCAATGAGCAGTTCTTC.